Listed here are 13 T cell receptor beta chains from one sample, sequenced in a study of cytomegalovirus exposure and HLA in healthy donors. Use of 60 Vbeta and 13 Jbeta primers characterized the PCR. The method was immunoSEQ multiplex PCR; TCRdb's version includes in-frame clones alone and lacks a portion of them. The sample includes roughly 80,000 clones, 81% of them seen just once. The specimen was PBMCs. These receptors all come from a woman aged 25-40 years in good health and CMV-seronegative.

The V call is TRBV9, the J call TRBJ2-1; 10 bases are shared with TRBD2. V shed 6 bases, J shed 10 bases, and the junction held 16 bases outside the gene matches. The CDR3 loop spans 16 amino acids. Germline CDR1 reads SGDLS; CDR2 reads YYNGEE. The CDR3 loop reads CASTFGGLAGVREQFF. The CDR3 DNA reads TGTGCCAGCACCTTTGGGGGGCTAGCGGGAGTAAGAGAGCAGTTCTTC.

This chain links TRBV30 with TRBJ1-3, with 8 nucleotides matching TRBD1. CDR3 size: 16 residues. The ends lost 0 bases at V and 4 bases at J; junction bases unmatched: 8. Germline V gives CDR1 GTSNPN, CDR2 SVGIG (reference sequence). The CDR3 region has the DNA TGTGCCTGGAGTGTAAACCAGGGGGCAAGGGGAAACACCATATATTTT. Protein sequence: CAWSVNQGARGNTIYF. Drawing the rest from reference TRBV30 and TRBJ1-3, the complete variable domain is SQTIHQWPATLVQPVGSPLSLECTVEGTSNPNLYWYRQAAGRGLQLLFYSVGIGQISSEVPQNLSASRPQDRQFILSSKKLLLSDSGFYLCAWSVNQGARGNTIYFGEGSWLTVV.

This clone was recorded a few times. V and J are TRBV5-1 and TRBJ2-5, with TRBD2 identical over 8 bases. Germline lookup yields CDR1 SGHRS and CDR2 YFSETQ. This CDR3 region has 16 residues. The trim removed 1 base at V and 2 bases at J, leaving 7 bases unmatched. CDR3 DNA: TGCGCCAGCAGCTTGTTAGGGACTAGTAATCAAGAGACCCAGTACTTC. This codes for CASSLLGTSNQETQYF.

This clone was recorded only once. This chain links TRBV7-9 with TRBJ2-7; 7 bases are shared with TRBD1. The CDR3 contains 15 residues. The V gene's germline CDR1 is SEHNR and CDR2 FQNEAQ (reference sequence). V shed 1 base, J shed 5 bases, and the junction held 8 bases outside the gene matches. The CDR3: CASSLGQGFVDEQYF. As DNA, the CDR3 is TGTGCCAGCAGCTTAGGACAGGGATTCGTCGACGAGCAGTACTTC.

The V call is TRBV5-1, the J call TRBJ2-7; D gene uncertain. V was shortened by 0 bases and J by 1 base, with 8 bases between the two germline ends. The germline CDR1 and CDR2 sequences are SGHRS and YFSETQ. The CDR3 extends over 14 amino acids. In DNA, the CDR3 is TGCGCCAGCAGCTTGGTTGGCCTTTCCTACGAGCAGTACTTC. Its protein is CASSLVGLSYEQYF.

The chain joins TRBV19 to TRBJ1-2; 8 positions match TRBD1. Germline V gene data show CDR1 as LNHDA and CDR2 as SQIVND (reference sequence). Trimming cost V 9 bases and J 5 bases; bases outside gene matches: 8. This CDR3 has 13 residues. The CDR3 sequence is CASGQGGSYGYTF. CDR3 DNA sequence: TGTGCCAGCGGACAGGGTGGGAGTTATGGCTACACCTTC.

This clone was observed a handful of times. This chain links TRBV5-4 with TRBJ1-4, with 10 bases fitting TRBD1. The CDR3 totals 15 residues. J was trimmed by 5 bases and V by 5 bases; bases with no gene match: 6. Germline loops: CDR1 SGHNT, CDR2 YYREEE (reference sequence). CDR3 sequence: CASSSPGQGNEKLFF. The DNA for the CDR3 is TGTGCCAGCAGTTCACCGGGACAGGGGAATGAAAAACTGTTTTTT.

The rearrangement uses TRBV7-3 and TRBJ2-1; D possibly corresponds to TRBD1 (6 bases). The CDR3 runs to 14 residues. The ends were cut back, 8 bases at V and 1 base at J, with 12 bases in the middle. CDR1 and CDR2 (germline): SGHTA, FQGTGA. Here the CDR3 DNA reads TGTGCCAGCCAAGGGGACACATCCTACAATGAGCAGTTCTTC. The encoded protein is CASQGDTSYNEQFF.

This clone occurred a few times. The V call is TRBV19, the J call TRBJ2-1; 7 positions agree with TRBD2. The trim removed 2 bases at V and 4 bases at J, leaving 14 bases unmatched. This CDR3 is built from 18 residues. From germline, CDR1 is LNHDA and CDR2 SQIVND (reference sequence). CDR3 in amino acids: CASSIHLTGSGGYNEQFF. The DNA of the CDR3 is TGTGCCAGTAGTATACACCTCACCGGGTCGGGAGGTTACAATGAGCAGTTCTTC. Based on the CDR3 plus reference TRBV19 and TRBJ2-1, the full variable domain is DGGITQSPKYLFRKEGQNVTLSCEQNLNHDAMYWYRQDPGQGLRLIYYSQIVNDFQKGDIAEGYSVSREKKESFPLTVTSAQKNPTAFYLCASSIHLTGSGGYNEQFFGPGTRLTVL.

This chain links TRBV5-4 with TRBJ1-2, with TRBD1 matching over 8 bases. Trimming took 4 bases from V and 4 from J; bases not matched to a gene: 9. The CDR3 is 15 residues long. From germline, CDR1 is SGHNT and CDR2 YYREEE (reference sequence). The CDR3 DNA sequence: TGTGCCAGCAGCCTAGCAGGGGGCAGTGGCTATGGCTACACCTTC. It is translated as CASSLAGGSGYGYTF.

The chain combines TRBV6-5 with TRBJ2-7; D remains unclear. The CDR3 length is 13 residues. The ends were cut back, 0 bases at V and 6 bases at J, with 9 bases in the middle. Germline loops: CDR1 MNHEY, CDR2 SVGAGI. The CDR3 DNA sequence: TGTGCCAGCAGTTACTCGAGAGGAGTCGAGCAGTACTTC. Its protein product is CASSYSRGVEQYF.

With regard to this clone: Its ends do not fully match the called genes, so a read error is possible. The chain joins TRBV28 to TRBJ2-7; D not certain. This CDR3 comprises 12 residues. Germline V gives CDR1 MDHEN, CDR2 SYDVKM. The CDR3: CAGSLIRYEQYF. The CDR3 DNA reads TGTGCCGGCAGTTTGATCCGGTACGAGCAGTACTTC.

This clone has a single count. This rearrangement joins TRBV5-1 to TRBJ2-1, with TRBD2 identical over 9 bases. V was pared by 2 bases and J by 7 bases, with 7 bases of the junction left unmatched. This CDR3 comprises 15 residues. The germline V gene has CDR1 SGHRS and CDR2 YFSETQ. The CDR3 nucleotides read TGCGCCAGCAGCTTCGAACTAGCGGGTGGGAATGAGCAGTTCTTC. This translates into CASSFELAGGNEQFF.